The entry below describes one TCR beta chain. The sample belongs to a study of T cells expressing NK-cell markers. The germline gives CDR1 DFQATT, CDR2 SNEGSKA (reference sequence). The CDR3 is made up of 15 amino acids. TCRdb reprocessed the 5' RACE reads, keeping one entry per CDR3 protein, no DNA. The sample totals some 390,000 distinct CDR3 sequences. What was sequenced was blood T cells: a sorted CD56 or NKG2C T cell subset, CD4+ or CD8+ T cells, or bulk PBMC T cells (not recorded which). This TCR was recovered from a woman in her forties or fifties in good health. The chain couples TRBV20-1 to TRBJ2-1; the D call of TRBD2 rests on TCRdb alone, since no DNA is present to check it. The CDR3 sequence is CSAAGSYGGHNEQFF.